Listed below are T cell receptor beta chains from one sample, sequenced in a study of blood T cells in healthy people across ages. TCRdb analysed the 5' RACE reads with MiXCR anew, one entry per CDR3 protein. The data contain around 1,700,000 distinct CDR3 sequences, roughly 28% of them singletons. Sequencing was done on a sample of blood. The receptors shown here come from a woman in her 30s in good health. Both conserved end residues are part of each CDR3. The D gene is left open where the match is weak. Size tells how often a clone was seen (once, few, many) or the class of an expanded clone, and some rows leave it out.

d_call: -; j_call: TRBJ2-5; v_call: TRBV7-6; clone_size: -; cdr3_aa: CASSFSLEETQYF; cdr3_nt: TGTGCCAGCAGCTTCTCCCTCGAGGAGACCCAGTACTTC
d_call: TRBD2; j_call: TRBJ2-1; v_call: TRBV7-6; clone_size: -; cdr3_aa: CASSSVAGGPYNEQFF; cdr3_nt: TGTGCCAGCAGCTCCGTAGCGGGAGGTCCGTACAATGAGCAGTTCTTC
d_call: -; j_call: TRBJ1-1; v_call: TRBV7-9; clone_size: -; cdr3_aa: CASSLMSGSRTEAFF; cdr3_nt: TGTGCCAGCAGCTTAATGTCAGGGTCCAGGACTGAAGCTTTCTTT
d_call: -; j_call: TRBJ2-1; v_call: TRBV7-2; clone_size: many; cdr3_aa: CASSISGGIYNEQFF; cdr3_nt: TGTGCCAGCAGCATCTCGGGGGGCATCTACAATGAGCAGTTCTTC
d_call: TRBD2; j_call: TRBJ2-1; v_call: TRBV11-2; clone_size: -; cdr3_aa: CASSLRAGGDSYNEQFF; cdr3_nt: TGTGCCAGCAGCTTAAGAGCGGGGGGCGACTCCTACAATGAGCAGTTCTTC
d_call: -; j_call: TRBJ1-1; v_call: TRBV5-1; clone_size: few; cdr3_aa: CASSPGQHTEAFF; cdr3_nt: TGCGCCAGCAGCCCCGGACAGCACACTGAAGCTTTCTTT
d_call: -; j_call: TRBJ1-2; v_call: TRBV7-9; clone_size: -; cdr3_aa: CVSSRGGTNYGYTF; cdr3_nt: TGTGTCAGCAGCCGGGGCGGAACGAACTATGGCTACACCTTC
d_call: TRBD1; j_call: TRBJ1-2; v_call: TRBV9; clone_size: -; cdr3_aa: CASSRIPGTGGAGYTF; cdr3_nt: TGTGCCAGCAGTCGTATTCCCGGGACAGGGGGCGCGGGCTACACCTTC
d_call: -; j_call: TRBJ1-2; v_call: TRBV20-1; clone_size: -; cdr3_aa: CSAHRDTRWDYGYTF; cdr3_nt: TGCAGTGCTCACCGGGACACTCGGTGGGACTATGGCTACACCTTC
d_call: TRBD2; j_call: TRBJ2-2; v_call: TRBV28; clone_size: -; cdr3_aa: CASVPSSGGGELFF; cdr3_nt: TGTGCCAGCGTGCCCTCTTCGGGGGGCGGGGAGCTGTTTTTT
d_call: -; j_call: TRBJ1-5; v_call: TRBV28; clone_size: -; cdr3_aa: CASTHGLNQLQHF; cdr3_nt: TGTGCCAGCACCCACGGGTTAAATCAGCTCCAGCATTTT
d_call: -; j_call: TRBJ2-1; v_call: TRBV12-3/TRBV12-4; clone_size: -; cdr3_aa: CASSSPNLGQPSNEQFF; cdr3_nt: TGTGCCAGCAGTTCGCCTAATCTGGGACAACCCTCCAATGAGCAGTTCTTC
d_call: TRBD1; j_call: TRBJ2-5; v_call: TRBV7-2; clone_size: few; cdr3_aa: CASSLGRTGETQYF; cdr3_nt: TGTGCCAGCAGCTTAGGCCGGACAGGGGAGACCCAGTACTTC
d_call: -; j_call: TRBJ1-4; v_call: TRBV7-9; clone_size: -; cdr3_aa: CASSVDRDDEKLFF; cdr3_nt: TGTGCCAGCAGCGTCGACAGAGACGATGAAAAACTGTTTTTT
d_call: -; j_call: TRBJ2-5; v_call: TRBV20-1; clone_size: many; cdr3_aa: CSAWRAETQYF; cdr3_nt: TGCAGTGCTTGGAGGGCAGAGACCCAGTACTTC
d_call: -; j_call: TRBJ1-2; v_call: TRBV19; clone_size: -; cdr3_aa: CASTPGHGYTF; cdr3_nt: TGTGCCAGTACCCCTGGGCACGGCTACACCTTC
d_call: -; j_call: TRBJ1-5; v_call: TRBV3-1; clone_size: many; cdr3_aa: CASSQSRNQPQHF; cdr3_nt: TGTGCCAGCAGTCAGAGCCGGAATCAGCCCCAGCATTTT
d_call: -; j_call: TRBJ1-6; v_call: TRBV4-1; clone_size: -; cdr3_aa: CASSQDRAKTSGTLHF; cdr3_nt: TGCGCCAGCAGCCAAGACCGTGCGAAGACCAGCGGCACCCTCCACTTT
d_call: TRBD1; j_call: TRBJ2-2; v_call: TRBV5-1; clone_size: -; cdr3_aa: CATKTGVGTGELFF; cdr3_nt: TGCGCCACTAAGACAGGGGTCGGCACCGGGGAGCTGTTTTTT
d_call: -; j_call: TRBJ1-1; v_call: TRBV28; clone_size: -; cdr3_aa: CASSIYTKEAFF; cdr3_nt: TGTGCCAGCAGTATTTACACGAAAGAAGCTTTCTTT
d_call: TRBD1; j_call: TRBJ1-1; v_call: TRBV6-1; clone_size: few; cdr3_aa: CASKETGGEAFF; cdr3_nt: TGTGCCAGCAAGGAAACAGGGGGAGAAGCTTTCTTT
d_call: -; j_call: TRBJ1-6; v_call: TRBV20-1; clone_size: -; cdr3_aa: CSARSGVRSPLHF; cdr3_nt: TGCAGTGCTAGATCGGGGGTTCGTTCACCCCTCCACTTT
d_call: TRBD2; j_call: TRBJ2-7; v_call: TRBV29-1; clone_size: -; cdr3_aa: CSVEDSLSSSGGYEQYF; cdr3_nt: TGCAGCGTTGAAGATTCCCTCTCGAGTAGCGGGGGATACGAGCAGTACTTC
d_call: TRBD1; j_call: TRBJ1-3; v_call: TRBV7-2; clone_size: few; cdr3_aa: CASSLEARGLGNTIYF; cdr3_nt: TGTGCCAGCAGCTTAGAGGCCAGGGGGCTTGGAAACACCATATATTTT